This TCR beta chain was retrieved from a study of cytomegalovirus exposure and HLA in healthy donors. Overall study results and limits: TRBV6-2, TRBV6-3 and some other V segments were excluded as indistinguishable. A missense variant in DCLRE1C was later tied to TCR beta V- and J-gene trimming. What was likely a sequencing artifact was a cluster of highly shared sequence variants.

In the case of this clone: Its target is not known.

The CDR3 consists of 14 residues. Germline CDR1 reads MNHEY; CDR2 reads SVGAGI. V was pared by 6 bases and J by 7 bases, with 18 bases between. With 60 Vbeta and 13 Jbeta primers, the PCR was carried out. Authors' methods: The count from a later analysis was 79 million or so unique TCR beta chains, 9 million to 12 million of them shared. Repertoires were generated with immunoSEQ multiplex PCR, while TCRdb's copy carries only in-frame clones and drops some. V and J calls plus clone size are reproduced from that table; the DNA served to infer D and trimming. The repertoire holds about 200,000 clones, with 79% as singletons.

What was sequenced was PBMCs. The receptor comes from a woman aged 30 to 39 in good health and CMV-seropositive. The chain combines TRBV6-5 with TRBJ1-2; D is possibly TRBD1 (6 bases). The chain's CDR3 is CASRTGGAFGGYTF. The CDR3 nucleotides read TGTGCCAGCAGGACGGGGGGCGCATTCGGTGGCTACACCTTC.